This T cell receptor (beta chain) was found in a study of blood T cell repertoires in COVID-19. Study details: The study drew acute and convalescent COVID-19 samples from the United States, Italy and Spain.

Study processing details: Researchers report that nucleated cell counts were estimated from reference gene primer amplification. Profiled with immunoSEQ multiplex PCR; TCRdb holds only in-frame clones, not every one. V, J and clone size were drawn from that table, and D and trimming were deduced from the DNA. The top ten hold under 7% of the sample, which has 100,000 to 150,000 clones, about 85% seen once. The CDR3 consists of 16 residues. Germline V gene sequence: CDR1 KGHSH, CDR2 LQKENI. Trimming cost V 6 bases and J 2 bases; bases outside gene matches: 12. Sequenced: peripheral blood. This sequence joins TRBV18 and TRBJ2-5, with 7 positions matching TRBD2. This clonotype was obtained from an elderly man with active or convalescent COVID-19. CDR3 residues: CASSFVSGDLQETQYF. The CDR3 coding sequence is TGTGCCAGCTCCTTTGTAAGCGGGGACCTTCAAGAGACCCAGTACTTC.